Below are 23 T cell receptor beta chains sequenced from a single sample in a study of CD8 T cells in Susac syndrome. RNA amounts of about 0.45 to 1 ug underwent reverse transcription with random hexamers. From the immunoSEQ multiplex PCR reads, TCRdb called clonotypes with MiXCR, one entry per CDR3 protein. This table has roughly 190,000 distinct CDR3 sequences, more than 85% appearing once. The sample was CD4+ T cells from PBMCs. The origin of the receptors is a human donor with Susac syndrome.

The gene calls are TRBV3-1 and TRBJ1-2, with D hard to call. This CDR3 contains 14 residues. Trimming stripped 0 bases from V and 7 bases from J, with 12 bases between. Per germline, CDR1 LGHDT and CDR2 YNNKEL (reference sequence). The CDR3 region is CASSQDLTQSGYTF. The CDR3 nucleotides are TGTGCCAGCAGCCAAGATCTAACTCAATCTGGCTACACCTTC.

The CDR3 nucleotides read TGTGCCAGCAGCCCCCATTGCCGAATGACGACAGCGTCCCGTGGGGAGCAGTACTTC. As protein: CASSPHCRMTTASRGEQYF. The chain joins TRBV6-4 to TRBJ2-7, with D maybe TRBD1 (5 bases). This CDR3 has 19 residues. Deletions cut 6 bases from V and 7 bases from J, with 34 bases between. Germline V gives CDR1 MRHNA, CDR2 SNTAGT.

The chain is built from TRBV12-3 or TRBV12-4 and TRBJ2-2; D ambiguous. V lost 5 bases to trimming and J lost 1 base, with 8 bases between them. This CDR3 has 14 residues. CDR3 coding DNA: TGTGCCAGCAGTCGTGACAAGAACACCGGGGAGCTGTTTTTT. It encodes CASSRDKNTGELFF.

This clonotype was recorded once. This chain connects TRBV3-1 to TRBJ2-7; the D is unclear. This CDR3 contains 15 residues. Trimming stripped 1 base from V and 0 bases from J, with 10 bases between. Per germline, CDR1 LGHDT and CDR2 YNNKEL (reference sequence). CDR3 loop: CASSQVLHSSYEQYF. DNA of the CDR3: TGTGCCAGCAGCCAAGTCCTCCATTCCTCCTACGAGCAGTACTTC.

The chain joins TRBV7-2 to TRBJ2-7; no firm D call. Germline loops: CDR1 SGHTA, CDR2 FQGNSA. The CDR3 has 15 residues. V was clipped by 1 base and J by 0 bases, with 10 bases between them. CDR3 sequence (DNA): TGTGCCAGCAGCTTAGATGTCGGTAGCTCCTACGAGCAGTACTTC. Translated, it gives CASSLDVGSSYEQYF.

The chain joins TRBV6-5 to TRBJ2-5; D unresolved. The germline V and J ends were trimmed by 0 bases and 2 bases, with 16 bases remaining between them. Germline loops: CDR1 MNHEY, CDR2 SVGAGI. This CDR3 has 17 amino acids. CDR3 region: CASSYSLRLEVQETQYF. CDR3 nucleotide sequence: TGTGCCAGCAGTTACTCTTTGAGGCTAGAGGTTCAAGAGACCCAGTACTTC.

The CDR3 DNA sequence: TGTGCCAGCAGTGAAAGACGGGGCCGGGGTAATTCACCCCTCCACTTT. This codes for CASSERRGRGNSPLHF. The chain employs TRBV2 and TRBJ1-6; a weak D match, TRBD1 (5 bases). In germline, CDR1 is SNHLY, CDR2 FYNNEI. The length of the CDR3 is 16 residues. Trimming pared 2 bases from V and 6 bases from J, leaving 14 bases between.

This chain uses TRBV18 with TRBJ2-7, with unresolved D. The V gene's germline CDR1 is KGHSH and CDR2 LQKENI. Between the trimmed V and J ends, which lost 3 bases and 6 bases, there was a span of 6 bases. The CDR3 loop spans 11 amino acids. This chain's CDR3 is CASSPGSEQYF. The CDR3, as DNA: TGTGCCAGCTCACCCGGGTCCGAGCAGTACTTC.

V is TRBV2 and J is TRBJ2-4; 9 nucleotides align to TRBD1. CDR1 and CDR2 from the germline V gene are SNHLY and FYNNEI. V shed 6 bases, J shed 1 base, and the junction held 10 bases outside the gene matches. The CDR3 runs to 17 residues. The CDR3 is CASSFERDRVAKNIQYF. The CDR3 nucleotides read TGTGCCAGCAGCTTCGAGAGGGACAGGGTCGCCAAAAACATTCAGTACTTC.

The V and J genes are TRBV10-3 and TRBJ1-1; D is possibly TRBD1 (6 bases). V was pared by 5 bases and J by 4 bases, with 11 bases between. This CDR3 spans 13 amino acids. CDR1 and CDR2 from the germline V gene are ENHRY and SYGVKD. CDR3 DNA sequence: TGTGCCATCAGTTCAACAGGGACCACTGAAGCTTTCTTT. It translates to CAISSTGTTEAFF.

V is TRBV6-1 and J is TRBJ2-6; possible D gene TRBD2, 6 bases. V lost 5 bases and J 1 base, leaving 9 bases between the germline ends. The germline V gene has CDR1 MNHNS and CDR2 SASEGT. There are 15 residues in the CDR3. The CDR3, as DNA: TGTGCCAGCAGTCGGAGGGAGTCTGGGGCCAACGTCCTGACTTTC. Amino acids: CASSRRESGANVLTF.

The chain recombines TRBV15 with TRBJ1-1, with 8 bases lining up with TRBD1. Germline CDR1 reads LNHNV; CDR2 reads YYDKDF (reference sequence). The CDR3 runs to 14 residues. J was trimmed by 5 bases and V by 5 bases; bases with no gene match: 7. The CDR3 DNA is TGTGCCACCAGCGTCAACAGGGGGGGAACTGAAGCTTTCTTT. This translates into CATSVNRGGTEAFF.

The chain is built from TRBV4-1 and TRBJ2-1; no firm D call. The CDR3 consists of 17 residues. Trimming removed 1 base at V and 3 bases at J, with 16 bases between. CDR1 MGHRA and CDR2 YSYEKL come from the germline V gene. DNA for the CDR3: TGCGCCAGCAGCCAAGTCTTAAGGCGGAGATACTACAATGAGCAGTTCTTC. Translating gives CASSQVLRRRYYNEQFF.

The rearrangement uses TRBV9 and TRBJ2-3; D gene unclear. Per germline, CDR1 SGDLS and CDR2 YYNGEE. The CDR3 runs 15 residues. V was shortened by 5 bases and J by 1 base, with 14 bases between the two germline ends. CDR3 region: CASSSFLLGTDTQYF. The CDR3, as DNA: TGTGCCAGCAGTTCATTCCTTCTTGGCACAGATACGCAGTATTTT.

The V and J genes are TRBV7-2 and TRBJ1-3; maybe TRBD1 (5 bases). CDR3 length: 18 residues. V lost 5 bases to trimming and J lost 0 bases, with 20 bases between them. CDR1 and CDR2 (germline): SGHTA, FQGNSA. The CDR3 DNA is TGTGCCAGCAGCGGAAAGGGGATGGGGCAGAACTCTGGAAACACCATATATTTT. Translated, it gives CASSGKGMGQNSGNTIYF.

The chain has TRBV5-1 and TRBJ1-1; possible D gene TRBD1, 5 bases. CDR1 and CDR2 (germline): SGHRS, YFSETQ. The CDR3 is made up of 14 amino acids. Trimming pared 2 bases from V and 1 base from J, leaving 9 bases between. For the CDR3, the DNA is TGCGCCAGCAGCTTTGGGGCAGGGAACACTGAAGCTTTCTTT. It specifies CASSFGAGNTEAFF.

This rearrangement joins TRBV5-1 to TRBJ2-7, with unresolved D. The CDR3 runs 14 residues. Trimming cost V 0 bases and J 0 bases, with 7 bases left between them. In germline, CDR1 is SGHRS, CDR2 YFSETQ. The CDR3 sequence is CASSLGESSYEQYF. DNA for the CDR3: TGCGCCAGCAGCTTGGGGGAAAGCTCCTACGAGCAGTACTTC. The full variable domain, completed using reference TRBV5-1 and TRBJ2-7, is KAGVTQTPRYLIKTRGQQVTLSCSPISGHRSVSWYQQTPGQGLQFLFEYFSETQRNKGNFPGRFSGRQFSNSRSEMNVSTLELGDSALYLCASSLGESSYEQYFGPGTRLTVT.

This clonotype was detected once. The DNA is omitted, as the CDR3 cannot be located on it reliably, and the CDR3 follows TCRdb's listing. The chain uses TRBV7-2 and TRBJ2-3; TRBD2, the D gene given by the table, was not confirmed from the DNA. Per germline, CDR1 SGHTA and CDR2 FQGNSA. The CDR3 spans 18 residues, counting both ends. The CDR3 loop is CASSSSGRAGGPGDTQYF.

This rearrangement joins TRBV9 to TRBJ1-4, with D tentatively TRBD1 (5 bases). V lost 0 bases, J lost 2 bases, and 8 bases lay in between. This CDR3 region has 15 residues. CDR1 is SGDLS, CDR2 YYNGEE, per germline. The chain's CDR3 is CASSVAGSTNEKLFF. DNA for the CDR3: TGTGCCAGCAGCGTAGCAGGGTCCACTAATGAAAAACTGTTTTTT.

There are a few counts of this clonotype. The rearrangement links TRBV11-1 to TRBJ2-7, with TRBD1 as a possible D gene (5 bases). Germline CDR1 reads SGHAT; CDR2 reads FQDESV (reference sequence). With 6 bases removed from V and 7 bases from J, the gap between germline ends came to 16 bases. The CDR3 runs 13 residues. The CDR3 nucleotides read TGTGCCAGCAGTGGCGAAAAAAGGGGAGAGCAGTACTTC. Translated: CASSGEKRGEQYF.

The rearrangement joins TRBV6-2 or TRBV6-3 to TRBJ2-7; TRBD1 aligns across 12 bases. Germline CDR1 MNHEY, CDR2 SVGEGT. The CDR3 covers 16 residues. V shed 4 bases, J shed 7 bases, and the junction held 11 bases outside the gene matches. CDR3 amino acids: CASSFLPGQGAFEQYF. The CDR3 region has the DNA TGTGCCAGCAGTTTCCTACCGGGACAGGGGGCTTTTGAGCAGTACTTC.

V gene TRBV7-3 combines with J gene TRBJ2-6; D is ambiguous. V was shortened by 6 bases and J by 4 bases, with 7 bases between the two germline ends. This CDR3 is built from 13 residues. Germline V gives CDR1 SGHTA, CDR2 FQGTGA. The CDR3 nucleotides are TGTGCCAGCAGTCATAACGGGGCCAACGTCCTGACTTTC. Its protein product is CASSHNGANVLTF.

The J gene is TRBJ2-2, the V gene TRBV19, with 8 positions matching TRBD2. The germline gives CDR1 LNHDA, CDR2 SQIVND (reference sequence). Trimming cost V 0 bases and J 5 bases; bases outside gene matches: 11. The length of the CDR3 is 18 residues. CDR3 region: CASSIDPPGLGLTGELFF. Here the CDR3 DNA reads TGTGCCAGTAGTATAGACCCTCCGGGACTAGGTCTTACCGGGGAGCTGTTTTTT.